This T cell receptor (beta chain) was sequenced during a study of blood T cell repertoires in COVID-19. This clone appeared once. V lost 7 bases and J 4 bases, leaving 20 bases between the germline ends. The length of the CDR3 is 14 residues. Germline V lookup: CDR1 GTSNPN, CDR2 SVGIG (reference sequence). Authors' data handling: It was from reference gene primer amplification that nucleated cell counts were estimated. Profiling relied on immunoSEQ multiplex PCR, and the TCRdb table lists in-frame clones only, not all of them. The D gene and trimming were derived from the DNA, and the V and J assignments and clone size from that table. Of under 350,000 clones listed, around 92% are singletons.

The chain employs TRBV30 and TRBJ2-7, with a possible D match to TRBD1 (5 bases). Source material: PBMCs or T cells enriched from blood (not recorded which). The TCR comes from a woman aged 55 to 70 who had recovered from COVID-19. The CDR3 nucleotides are TGTGCCTTAAACTGGGGCTCAAGTTTGTACGAGCAGTACTTC. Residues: CALNWGSSLYEQYF.